A selection of T cell receptor beta chains follows, all from one sample in a study of T cell responses to AZD1222 COVID-19 vaccine. Sequenced by immunoSEQ multiplex PCR; TCRdb stores in-frame clones only, minus some. In the table there are 200,000 or so clones, roughly 92% of which are singletons. Sequencing was performed on peripheral blood, taken 28 days after the second AZD1222 dose. These TCRs come from an adult who received the AZD1222 COVID-19 vaccine. Both conserved end residues are part of each CDR3. D genes are given only for firm matches. The size entry is marked missing in some rows and otherwise reads once, few, many or a size class.

TRBJ1-6 | . | TRBV14 | once | TGTGCCAGCAGCCCCGGGACACCACCCGTCCTCCACTTT | CASSPGTPPVLHF
TRBJ2-1 | . | TRBV19 | . | TGTGCCAGTAGTACAGTACTGGGTCATGAGCAGTTCTTC | CASSTVLGHEQFF
TRBJ2-1 | . | TRBV14 | . | TGTGCCAGCAGCCAAGGGGGGAACGGTGAGCAGTTCTTC | CASSQGGNGEQFF
TRBJ2-1 | TRBD1 | TRBV6-2/TRBV6-3 | . | TGTGCCAGCAGTTACTCACCGGGACAGGGGTACAATGAGCAGTTCTTC | CASSYSPGQGYNEQFF
TRBJ1-1 | TRBD1 | TRBV6-1 | . | TGTGCCAGCAGTGAAAGGGTGACAGGGCCGGCCACTGAAGCTTTCTTT | CASSERVTGPATEAFF
TRBJ2-1 | TRBD1 | TRBV14 | many | TGTGCCAGCAGCCAACTGTTCCAGGGGGCGAGAAATGAGCAGTTCTTC | CASSQLFQGARNEQFF
TRBJ2-5 | TRBD2 | TRBV6-5 | . | TGTGCCAGCAGCTGGTCCCTAGCGGTCCAAGAGACCCAGTACTTC | CASSWSLAVQETQYF
TRBJ2-3 | TRBD1 | TRBV18 | . | TGTGCCAGCTCACCCGACAGGGGTGTGCAGTATTTT | CASSPDRGVQYF
TRBJ1-5 | . | TRBV6-5 | . | TGTGCCAGCAGTTACAAACCCAATCAGCCCCAGCATTTT | CASSYKPNQPQHF
TRBJ1-1 | . | TRBV28 | . | TGTGCCAGCAGGCGGGGACCGATGAACACTGAAGCTTTCTTT | CASRRGPMNTEAFF
TRBJ1-2 | TRBD1 | TRBV9 | . | TGTGCCAGCAGCATCGACAGGGGTAGTGGCTACACCTTC | CASSIDRGSGYTF
TRBJ2-7 | TRBD2 | TRBV5-6 | once | TGTGCCAGCAGCGGGACTAGCTCCTACGAGCAGTACTTC | CASSGTSSYEQYF
TRBJ2-3 | . | TRBV12-3/TRBV12-4 | . | TGTGCCAGCAGTCCGACTAGCACAGATACGCAGTATTTT | CASSPTSTDTQYF
TRBJ1-3 | . | TRBV6-5 | few | TGTGCCAGCAGTTACTCAGGGGATAGTACTGGAAACACCATATATTTT | CASSYSGDSTGNTIYF
TRBJ2-5 | . | TRBV6-1 | . | TGTGCCAGCAGTGAAGGAGCAGGGAGGGAGACCCAGTACTTC | CASSEGAGRETQYF
TRBJ1-5 | . | TRBV30 | . | TGTGCCTGGAGTATGACAGCCCGGAGTCAGCCCCAGCATTTT | CAWSMTARSQPQHF
TRBJ1-2 | . | TRBV27 | few | TGTGCCAGCAGTTTATCACAGGGTGGGTCTAACTATGGCTACACCTTC | CASSLSQGGSNYGYTF
TRBJ1-3 | . | TRBV7-8 | . | TGTGCCAGCAGCTTTGGGTTGGGGATACGCTCTGGAAACACCATATATTTT | CASSFGLGIRSGNTIYF
TRBJ1-2 | . | TRBV19 | once | TGTGCCAGTAGCACAGGTAAAAGCTATGGCTACACCTTC | CASSTGKSYGYTF
TRBJ1-6 | TRBD1 | TRBV7-2 | . | TGTGCCAGCAGCCTACTCGCCGGGACAGGGCCCCTCCACTTT | CASSLLAGTGPLHF
TRBJ2-3 | TRBD2 | TRBV7-9 | . | TGTGCCAGCAGCCCAAGGACTAGCGGGGGCGCCACGACAGATACGCAGTATTTT | CASSPRTSGGATTDTQYF
TRBJ2-5 | . | TRBV6-5 | . | TGTGCCAGCAGGCGCCAAGAGACCCAGTACTTC | CASRRQETQYF
TRBJ1-2 | TRBD1 | TRBV27 | . | TGTGCCAGCAGTTCAGCGGACAGGGGAGAAACCTTC | CASSSADRGETF
TRBJ1-2 | . | TRBV6-4 | once | TGTGCCAGCAGTCCCACGGGGGGCGTCTATGGCTACACCTTC | CASSPTGGVYGYTF
TRBJ2-7 | TRBD1 | TRBV4-1 | . | TGCGCCAGCAGCCTCCGGGACAGGAGCTACGAGCAGTACTTC | CASSLRDRSYEQYF
TRBJ2-3 | . | TRBV3-1/TRBV3-2 | . | TGTGCCAGCAGCCAAGTGAGCACAGATACGCAGTATTTT | CASSQVSTDTQYF
TRBJ1-6 | TRBD1 | TRBV7-2 | . | TGTGCCAGCAGCTACCGACAGGGGAGGGATTCACCCCTCCACTTT | CASSYRQGRDSPLHF
TRBJ1-2 | TRBD1 | TRBV5-1 | . | TGCGCCAGCAGCTTGGATCCGAGGCAGGGGGCTAACTATGGCTACACCTTC | CASSLDPRQGANYGYTF
TRBJ2-1 | . | TRBV24-1 | . | TGTGCCACCAGTGCTGGTCCCCACAATGAGCAGTTCTTC | CATSAGPHNEQFF
TRBJ1-1 | . | TRBV13 | once | TGTGCCAGCAGTTATAGACGGCCGAACACTGAAGCTTTCTTT | CASSYRRPNTEAFF
TRBJ2-3 | TRBD2 | TRBV15 | once | TGTGCCACCAGCAGAGATGTGGTCCGGGGGGGGCTGGATACGCAGTATTTT | CATSRDVVRGGLDTQYF
TRBJ1-4 | . | TRBV27 | . | TGTGCCAGCAGGGGGGCAGGAACTAATGAAAAACTGTTTTTT | CASRGAGTNEKLFF
TRBJ1-1 | . | TRBV7-9 | . | TGTGCCAGCAGCCAGCGGGTGAACACTGAAGCTTTCTTT | CASSQRVNTEAFF
TRBJ1-6 | . | TRBV5-4 | . | TGTGCCAGCAGCGCCGGGAGGGGAGATAATTCACCCCTCCACTTT | CASSAGRGDNSPLHF